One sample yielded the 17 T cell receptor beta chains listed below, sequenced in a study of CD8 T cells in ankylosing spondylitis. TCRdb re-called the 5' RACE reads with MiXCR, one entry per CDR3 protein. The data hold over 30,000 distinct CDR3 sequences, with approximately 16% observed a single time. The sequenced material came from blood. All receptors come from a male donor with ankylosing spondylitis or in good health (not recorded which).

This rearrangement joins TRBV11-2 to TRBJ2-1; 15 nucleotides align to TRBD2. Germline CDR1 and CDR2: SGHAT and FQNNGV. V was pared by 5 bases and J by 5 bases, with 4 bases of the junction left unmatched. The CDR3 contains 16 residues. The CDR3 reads CASSPRTSGRDNEQFF. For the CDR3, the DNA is TGTGCCAGCAGCCCTCGGACTAGCGGGAGGGACAATGAGCAGTTCTTC.

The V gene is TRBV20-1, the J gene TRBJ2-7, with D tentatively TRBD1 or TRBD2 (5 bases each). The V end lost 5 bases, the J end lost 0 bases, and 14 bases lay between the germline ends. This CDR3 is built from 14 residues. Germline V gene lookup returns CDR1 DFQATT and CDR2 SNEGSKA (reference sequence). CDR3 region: CSASGTRTSYEQYF. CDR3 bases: TGCAGTGCTTCCGGGACGAGGACCTCCTACGAGCAGTACTTC.

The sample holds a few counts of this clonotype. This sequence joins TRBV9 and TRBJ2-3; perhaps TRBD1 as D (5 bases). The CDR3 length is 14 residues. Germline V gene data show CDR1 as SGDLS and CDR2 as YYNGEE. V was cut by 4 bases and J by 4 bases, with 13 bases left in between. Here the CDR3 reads CASSSYLGADTQYF. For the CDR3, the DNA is TGTGCCAGCAGCTCATACCTAGGGGCAGATACGCAGTATTTT. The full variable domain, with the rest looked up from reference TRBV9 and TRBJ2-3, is DSGVTQTPKHLITATGQRVTLRCSPRSGDLSVYWYQQSLDQGLQFLIQYYNGEERAKGNILERFSAQQFPDLHSELNLSSLELGDSALYFCASSSYLGADTQYFGPGTRLTVL.

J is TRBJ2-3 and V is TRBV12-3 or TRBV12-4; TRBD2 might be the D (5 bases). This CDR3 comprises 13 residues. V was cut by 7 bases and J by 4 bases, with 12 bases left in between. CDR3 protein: CASTSGEADTQYF. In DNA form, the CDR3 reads TGTGCCAGCACTTCCGGGGAAGCAGATACGCAGTATTTT.

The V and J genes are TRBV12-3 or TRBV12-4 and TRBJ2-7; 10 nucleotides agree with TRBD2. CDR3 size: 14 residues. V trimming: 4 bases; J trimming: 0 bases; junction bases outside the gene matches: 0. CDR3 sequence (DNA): TGTGCCAGCAGTTCTAGCGGGAGCTCCTACGAGCAGTACTTC. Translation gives CASSSSGSSYEQYF.

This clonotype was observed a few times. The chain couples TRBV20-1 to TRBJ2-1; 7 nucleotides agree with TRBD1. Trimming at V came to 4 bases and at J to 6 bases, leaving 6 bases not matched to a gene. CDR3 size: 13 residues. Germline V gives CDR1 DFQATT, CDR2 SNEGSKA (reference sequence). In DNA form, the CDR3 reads TGCAGTGCTAAAAAAGCAGGGGGCAATGAGCAGTTCTTC. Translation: CSAKKAGGNEQFF.

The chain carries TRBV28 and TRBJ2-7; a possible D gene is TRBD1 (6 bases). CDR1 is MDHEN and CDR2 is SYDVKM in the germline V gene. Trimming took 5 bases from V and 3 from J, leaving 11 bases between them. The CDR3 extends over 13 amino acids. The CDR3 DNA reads TGTGCCAGCAGTCAAATACAGGGCTACGAGCAGTACTTC. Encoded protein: CASSQIQGYEQYF.

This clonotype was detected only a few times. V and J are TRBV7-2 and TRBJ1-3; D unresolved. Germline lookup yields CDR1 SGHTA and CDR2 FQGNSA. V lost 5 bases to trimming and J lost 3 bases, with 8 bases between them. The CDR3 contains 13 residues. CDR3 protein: CASSPSSGNTIYF. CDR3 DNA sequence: TGTGCCAGCAGCCCTAGTAGTGGAAACACCATATATTTT.

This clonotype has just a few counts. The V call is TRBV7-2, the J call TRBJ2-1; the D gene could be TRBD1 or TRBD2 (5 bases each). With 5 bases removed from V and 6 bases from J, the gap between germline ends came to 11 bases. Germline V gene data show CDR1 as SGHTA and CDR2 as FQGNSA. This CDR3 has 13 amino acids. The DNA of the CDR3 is TGTGCCAGCAGCAAGGTCGGGGCCAATGAGCAGTTCTTC. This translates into CASSKVGANEQFF.

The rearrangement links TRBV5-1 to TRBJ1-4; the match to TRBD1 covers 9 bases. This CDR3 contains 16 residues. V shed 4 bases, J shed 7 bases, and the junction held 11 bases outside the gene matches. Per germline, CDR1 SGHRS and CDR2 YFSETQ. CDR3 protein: CASSVGLQGASEKLFF. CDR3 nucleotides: TGCGCCAGCAGCGTTGGTTTACAGGGGGCGAGTGAAAAACTGTTTTTT.

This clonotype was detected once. Here the CDR3 DNA reads TGTGCCAGCAGCGATAGAATCAGGGGATTCCAAGAGACCCAGTACTTC. Protein product: CASSDRIRGFQETQYF. This chain connects TRBV3-1 to TRBJ2-5; weak D call: TRBD1 (6 bases). The germline V and J ends were trimmed by 5 bases and 1 base, with 17 bases remaining between them. This CDR3 is built from 16 residues. Germline V CDR1 and CDR2: LGHDT, YNNKEL (reference sequence).

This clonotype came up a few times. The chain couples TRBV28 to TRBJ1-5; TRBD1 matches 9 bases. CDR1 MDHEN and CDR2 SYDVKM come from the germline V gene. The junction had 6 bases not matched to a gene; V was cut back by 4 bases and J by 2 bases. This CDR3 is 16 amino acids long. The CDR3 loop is CASSSGTGRGNQPQHF. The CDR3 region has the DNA TGTGCCAGCAGTTCTGGGACAGGGCGAGGCAATCAGCCCCAGCATTTT.

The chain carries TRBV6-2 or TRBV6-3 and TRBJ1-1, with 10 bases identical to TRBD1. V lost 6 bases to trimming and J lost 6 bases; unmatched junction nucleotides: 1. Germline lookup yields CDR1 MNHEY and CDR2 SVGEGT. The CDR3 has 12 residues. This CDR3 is CASSGTGAEAFF. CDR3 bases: TGTGCCAGCAGCGGGACAGGGGCTGAAGCTTTCTTT.

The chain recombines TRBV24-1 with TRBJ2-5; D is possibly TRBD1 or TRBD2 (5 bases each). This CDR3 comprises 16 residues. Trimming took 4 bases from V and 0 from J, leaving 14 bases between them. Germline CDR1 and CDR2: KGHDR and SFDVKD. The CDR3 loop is CATSDITWGYQETQYF. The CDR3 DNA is TGTGCCACCAGTGACATTACTTGGGGGTACCAAGAGACCCAGTACTTC.

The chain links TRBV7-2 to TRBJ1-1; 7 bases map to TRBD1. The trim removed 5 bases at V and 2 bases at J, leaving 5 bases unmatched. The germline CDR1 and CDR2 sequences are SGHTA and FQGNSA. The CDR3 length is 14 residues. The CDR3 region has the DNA TGTGCCAGCAGCCGGGACAGCTTAAACACTGAAGCTTTCTTT. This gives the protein CASSRDSLNTEAFF.

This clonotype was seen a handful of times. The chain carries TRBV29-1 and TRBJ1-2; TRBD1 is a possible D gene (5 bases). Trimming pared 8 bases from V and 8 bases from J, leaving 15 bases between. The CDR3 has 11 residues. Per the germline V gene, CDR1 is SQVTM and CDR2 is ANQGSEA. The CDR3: CSLGTAGGYTF. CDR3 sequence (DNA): TGCAGCCTGGGGACGGCCGGAGGCTACACCTTC.

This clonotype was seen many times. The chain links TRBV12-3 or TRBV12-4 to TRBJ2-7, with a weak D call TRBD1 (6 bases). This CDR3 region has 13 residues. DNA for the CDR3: TGTGCCAACAGTGTTGGGGGCGGCTACGAGCAGTACGTC. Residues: CANSVGGGYEQYV.